Shown below are 18 T cell receptor beta chains from a single sample sequenced in a study of control samples from healthy donors and cancer patients. This table comes from immunoSEQ multiplex PCR, and its TCRdb copy is limited to in-frame clones, with some not included. Altogether about 140,000 clones are present, roughly 89% being singletons, with the ten largest covering over 6%. The sample was blood. The receptor set was obtained from a man younger than 35 in good health.

V is TRBV5-4 and J is TRBJ2-3, with D possibly being TRBD1 or TRBD2 (5 bases each). The CDR3 runs 14 residues. Trimming left V 3 bases short and J 4 bases short, with 12 bases between. Germline assignment: CDR1 SGHNT and CDR2 YYREEE (reference sequence). DNA for the CDR3: TGTGCCAGCAGCTCTGTGGGGGATCCAGATACGCAGTATTTT. Its translation: CASSSVGDPDTQYF. Complete variable domain (other parts from reference TRBV5-4 and TRBJ2-3): ETGVTQSPTHLIKTRGQQVTLRCSSQSGHNTVSWYQQALGQGPQFIFQYYREEENGRGNFPPRFSGLQFPNYSSELNVNALELDDSALYLCASSSVGDPDTQYFGPGTRLTVL.

The chain carries TRBV19 and TRBJ1-2, with a weak D call TRBD1 (6 bases). The CDR3 is 15 amino acids. From germline, CDR1 is LNHDA and CDR2 SQIVND (reference sequence). V gave up 6 bases and J gave up 3 bases, with 17 bases separating them. CDR3: CASSPRGRAHYGYTF. The CDR3, as DNA: TGTGCCAGTAGCCCGCGGGGGCGGGCGCACTATGGCTACACCTTC. Looking up the rest from reference TRBV19 and TRBJ1-2 gives the full variable domain: DGGITQSPKYLFRKEGQNVTLSCEQNLNHDAMYWYRQDPGQGLRLIYYSQIVNDFQKGDIAEGYSVSREKKESFPLTVTSAQKNPTAFYLCASSPRGRAHYGYTFGSGTRLTVV.

The rearrangement uses TRBV7-8 and TRBJ1-3; 7 bases are shared with TRBD1. The germline V gene encodes CDR1 SGHVS and CDR2 FQNEAQ. This CDR3 spans 15 amino acids. Losses at the gene ends were 3 bases for V and 4 bases for J; bases not matched to a gene: 6. For the CDR3, the DNA is TGTGCCAGCAGCTTCAACAGGGGTTCCGGAAACACCATATATTTT. This encodes CASSFNRGSGNTIYF.

V and J are TRBV19 and TRBJ1-5; D is undetermined. The ends were cut back, 6 bases at V and 5 bases at J, with 11 bases in the middle. Germline values: CDR1 LNHDA, CDR2 SQIVND (reference sequence). CDR3 length: 13 residues. The CDR3 reads CASRVRRDQPQHF. Here the CDR3 DNA reads TGTGCCAGTAGGGTACGACGGGATCAGCCCCAGCATTTT.

The chain uses TRBV7-2 and TRBJ1-3; D call uncertain. Trimming took off 3 bases at V and 0 bases at J, with 15 bases between the two ends. Per germline, CDR1 SGHTA and CDR2 FQGNSA. The CDR3 spans 17 residues. This CDR3 is CASSLRSTTHSGNTIYF. For the CDR3, the DNA is TGTGCCAGCAGCTTGAGGAGTACCACCCACTCTGGAAACACCATATATTTT.

This rearrangement joins TRBV4-1 to TRBJ2-2; 7 bases agree with TRBD1. CDR1 is MGHRA and CDR2 is YSYEKL in the germline V gene. The CDR3 loop spans 16 amino acids. Trimming removed 4 bases from V and 0 bases from J; junction bases left unmatched: 5. In DNA, the CDR3 is TGCGCCAGCAGCCCGGGACAGACAGCGAACACCGGGGAGCTGTTTTTT. Protein product: CASSPGQTANTGELFF.

The chain is built from TRBV2 and TRBJ1-3, with D maybe TRBD1 (5 bases). The CDR3 sequence is 15 residues long. The germline V gene has CDR1 SNHLY and CDR2 FYNNEI. Trimming took off 3 bases at V and 0 bases at J, with 9 bases between the two ends. DNA for the CDR3: TGTGCCAGCAGTGAGTCAGGGCTCTCTGGAAACACCATATATTTT. Residues: CASSESGLSGNTIYF.

The J gene is TRBJ1-6, the V gene TRBV28; D ambiguous. V was pared by 3 bases and J by 0 bases, with 9 bases between. Per germline, CDR1 MDHEN and CDR2 SYDVKM. The CDR3 is 16 amino acids. CDR3 in amino acids: CASSFDSSSYNSPLHF. In DNA form, the CDR3 reads TGTGCCAGCAGTTTTGACTCCAGCTCCTATAATTCACCCCTCCACTTT.

The J gene is TRBJ2-3, the V gene TRBV11-1, with no clear D. CDR1 is SGHAT, CDR2 FQDESV, per germline (reference sequence). The CDR3 consists of 15 residues. Trimming pared 4 bases from V and 2 bases from J, leaving 13 bases between. The CDR3 coding sequence is TGTGCCAGCAGCTGGAGTGTGGAACTCACAGATACGCAGTATTTT. This encodes CASSWSVELTDTQYF. Full variable domain (outside the CDR3, taken from reference TRBV11-1 and TRBJ2-3): EAEVAQSPRYKITEKSQAVAFWCDPISGHATLYWYRQILGQGPELLVQFQDESVVDDSQLPKDRFSAERLKGVDSTLKIQPAELGDSAMYLCASSWSVELTDTQYFGPGTRLTVL.

The gene calls are TRBV19 and TRBJ2-1; 9 positions match TRBD1. CDR1 is LNHDA, CDR2 SQIVND, per germline (reference sequence). V gave up 5 bases and J gave up 6 bases; unmatched junction bases: 14. CDR3 length: 17 amino acids. DNA of the CDR3: TGTGCCAGTAGTCTCAACCCTCCGGGACAGGGCCGCAATGAGCAGTTCTTC. As protein: CASSLNPPGQGRNEQFF.

The chain uses TRBV6-4 and TRBJ1-6; D is undetermined. The CDR3 has 14 amino acids. With 6 bases removed from V and 8 bases from J, the gap between germline ends came to 14 bases. Germline V CDR1 and CDR2: MRHNA, SNTAGT. The CDR3 DNA sequence: TGTGCCAGCAGCCTTAGGAGTGGGGATTCACCCCTCCACTTT. Encoded protein: CASSLRSGDSPLHF.

The J gene is TRBJ1-2, the V gene TRBV7-9; 10 bases are a match to TRBD1. Germline CDR1 is SEHNR and CDR2 is FQNEAQ (reference sequence). Losses at the gene ends were 4 bases for V and 6 bases for J; bases not matched to a gene: 2. The CDR3 is 13 amino acids. This CDR3 is CASSWDRGDGYTF. CDR3 bases: TGTGCCAGCAGCTGGGACAGGGGTGATGGCTACACCTTC.

The chain has TRBV7-9 and TRBJ1-4; 7 bases fit TRBD1. The V and J ends lost 5 bases and 8 bases, in that order; junction bases with no gene match: 8. This CDR3 region has 14 residues. Germline lookup yields CDR1 SEHNR and CDR2 FQNEAQ (reference sequence). CDR3 amino acids: CASSPGTAREKLFF. The CDR3 bases are TGTGCCAGCAGCCCCGGGACAGCGAGAGAAAAACTGTTTTTT.

This chain connects TRBV3-1 (or the pseudogene TRBV3-2) to TRBJ1-1, with D perhaps matching TRBD1 (5 bases). The V end was cut by 6 bases, the J end by 5 bases, with 25 bases between. Germline CDR1 and CDR2: LGHDT and YNNKEL (reference sequence). The CDR3 consists of 17 residues. For the CDR3, the DNA is TGTGCCAGCAGACACGGGACGGCCCTTGGGGGGGGAACTGAAGCTTTCTTT. Translating gives CASRHGTALGGGTEAFF.

The chain is built from TRBV20-1 and TRBJ1-1; TRBD1 is a possible D gene (6 bases). Germline CDR1 reads DFQATT; CDR2 reads SNEGSKA (reference sequence). V was trimmed by 6 bases and J by 5 bases, leaving 10 bases between them. This CDR3 region has 11 residues. The CDR3 is CSAPTGTEAFF. The CDR3 DNA is TGCAGTGCCCCTACAGGGACTGAAGCTTTCTTT.

This chain links TRBV5-1 with TRBJ2-7, with TRBD1 matching over 11 bases. J was trimmed by 2 bases and V by 4 bases; bases with no gene match: 5. CDR1 and CDR2 (germline): SGHRS, YFSETQ. The CDR3 sequence is 15 residues long. CDR3 sequence reads: CASSGRTGGPYEQYF. The CDR3 nucleotides are TGCGCCAGCAGCGGGCGGACAGGGGGCCCCTACGAGCAGTACTTC.

This chain joins TRBV7-3 and TRBJ2-3, with D perhaps matching TRBD1 (6 bases). Deletions cut 5 bases from V and 3 bases from J, with 9 bases between. This CDR3 region has 13 residues. Germline-derived CDR1 and CDR2 are SGHTA and FQGTGA. CDR3 residues: CASSQGGTDTQYF. DNA of the CDR3: TGTGCCAGCAGCCAAGGGGGAACAGATACGCAGTATTTT.

The CDR3 coding sequence is TGCGCCAGCAGCTTGTATACCCAGGGACAGGGGGGCAATGAGCAGTTCTTC. Translated, it gives CASSLYTQGQGGNEQFF. This chain joins TRBV5-1 and TRBJ2-1; 11 nucleotides align to TRBD1. The J segment lost 6 bases and the V segment lost 1 base, leaving 9 bases of the junction unmatched. The germline V gene encodes CDR1 SGHRS and CDR2 YFSETQ. The CDR3 consists of 17 residues.